This entry concerns a single TCR beta chain. This clonotype was observed a few times. Its antigen is unknown. Per-nucleotide qualities are absent, and no much larger clonotype sits a single base away. The entry originates in a study of T cell repertoires in cytomegalovirus infection (dated by TCRdb to between 2018 and 2021). Study-wide context: Donor HLA type was relevant to the analysis, as public TCR beta signatures indicated carriage of CMV infection together with the matching HLA type. Results the study describes overall, beyond this receptor: Cumulative frequency of public TCR beta family members discriminated carriers of CMV infection plus the relevant HLA type in this cohort and an independent approximately 350-donor cohort. The ex vivo response was dominated by HLA-C-restricted CMV-specific TCR beta clonotypes, which also provided the single most frequent clonotype in two of eight donors.

The CDR3 spans 20 residues, from the cysteine through the phenylalanine. Just CDR3 DNA is preserved here, 60 bases in frame from base 1. Relative to germline, V is 1 base shorter and J is 0 bases shorter, with 20 bases between their ends. In the germline V gene (reference sequence), CDR1 corresponds to SGHKS and CDR2 to YYEKEE. Sequencing took place on an Illumina HiSeq 1500. TCRdb reprocessed the public reads (quality trimming at Q25 with fastp, clone calling with MiXCR) and kept in-frame beta chains. Merged by CDR3 protein, the rows form single entries marked with the most common genes and DNA. Here the sample has 130,000 or so distinct CDR3 sequences; 5% to 6.5% occur a single time. Clones ranked in the top ten supply over 15% of the sample.

Sequencing was carried out using PBMCs. The chain is made from TRBV5-5 and TRBJ1-6, with an unclear D gene assignment. This sequence originates from a human donor in good health (CMV status not recorded). Some clones in this sample may be carry-over from other donors' samples. CDR3 loop: CASSLFGIARWSSYNSPLHF. The DNA reads TGTGCCAGCAGCTTGTTTGGGATAGCCCGATGGAGCTCCTATAATTCACCCCTCCACTTT.